This T cell receptor (beta chain) came from a study of patients and donors after allogeneic stem cell transplantation. There are 14 residues in the CDR3. Germline CDR1 and CDR2: SEHNR and FQNEAQ (reference sequence). V shed 3 bases and J shed 3 bases, with 11 bases lying between them. TCRdb passed the RT-PCR reads through MiXCR, listing each CDR3 protein once. Here the sample spans approximately 160,000 distinct CDR3 sequences, approximately 24% being singletons. In its sample, this clonotype was seen once. The V and J genes are TRBV7-9 and TRBJ2-5; D gene uncertain. This sequence was found in a human donor who was either an allogeneic HSCT recipient or a stem cell or donor lymphocyte infusion donor (not recorded which). It is not recorded whose cells these are; they may come from a transplant donor. The sequenced sample was blood, either unsorted or a sorted T cell fraction (not recorded which). In nucleotides, the CDR3 is TGTGCCAGCAGCTTCGACCGACTGAAAGAGACCCAGTACTTC. This encodes CASSFDRLKETQYF. Together with reference TRBV7-9 and TRBJ2-5, the CDR3 gives the full variable domain: DTGVSQNPRHKITKRGQNVTFRCDPISEHNRLYWYRQTLGQGPEFLTYFQNEAQLEKSRLLSDRFSAERPKGSFSTLEIQRTEQGDSAMYLCASSFDRLKETQYFGPGTRLLVL.